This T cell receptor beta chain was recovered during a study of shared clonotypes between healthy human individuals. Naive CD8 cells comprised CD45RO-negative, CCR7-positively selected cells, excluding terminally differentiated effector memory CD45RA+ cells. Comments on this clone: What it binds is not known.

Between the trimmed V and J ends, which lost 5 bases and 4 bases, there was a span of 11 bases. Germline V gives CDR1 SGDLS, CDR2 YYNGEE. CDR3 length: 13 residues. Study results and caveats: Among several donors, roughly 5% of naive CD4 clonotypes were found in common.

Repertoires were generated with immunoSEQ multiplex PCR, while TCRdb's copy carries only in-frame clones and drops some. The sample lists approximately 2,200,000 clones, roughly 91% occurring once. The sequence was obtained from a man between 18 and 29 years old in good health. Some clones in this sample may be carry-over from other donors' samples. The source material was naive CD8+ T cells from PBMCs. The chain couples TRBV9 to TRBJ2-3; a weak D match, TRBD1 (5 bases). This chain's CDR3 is CASRATGSDTQYF. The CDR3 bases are TGTGCCAGCAGGGCTACAGGCTCAGATACGCAGTATTTT.